What follows are 20 T cell receptor beta chains derived from one specimen sequenced in a study of shared T cell receptors in the human thymus. Assay used: immunoSEQ multiplex PCR; TCRdb lists only in-frame clones, some missing. The sample yields hundreds of thousands of clones, 85% to 90% seen once. The same specimen was also included in a second study, on human thymus T cells.

Sequencing input: thymocytes. Every receptor here comes from a boy in the first two years of life with a congenital heart defect.

The chain employs TRBV19 and TRBJ2-7; 9 bases are a match to TRBD2. The CDR3 spans 15 residues. Trimming at V came to 4 bases and at J to 2 bases, leaving 6 bases not matched to a gene. Germline assignment: CDR1 LNHDA and CDR2 SQIVND (reference sequence). Here the CDR3 DNA reads TGTGCCAGTAGTAGGCGACTAGCGGAGACCTACGAGCAGTACTTC. It is translated as CASSRRLAETYEQYF.

V gene TRBV4-1 combines with J gene TRBJ2-5; 8 nucleotides align to TRBD2. Germline CDR1 is MGHRA and CDR2 is YSYEKL. The CDR3 loop spans 14 amino acids. The V and J ends lost 4 bases and 1 base, in that order; junction bases with no gene match: 2. Here the CDR3 DNA reads TGCGCCAGCAGCCGGACTAGCCCCCAAGAGACCCAGTACTTC. It translates to CASSRTSPQETQYF.

This chain uses TRBV6-1 with TRBJ2-7, with TRBD2 identical over 9 bases. The germline V gene encodes CDR1 MNHNS and CDR2 SASEGT. This CDR3 spans 15 amino acids. After removal of 7 bases from V and 4 bases from J, the junction contained 11 bases not matched to a gene. The DNA for the CDR3 is TGTGCCAGCATCCCCTGTGCTAGCGGGAATTACGAGCAGTACTTC. Its protein product is CASIPCASGNYEQYF.

The genes are TRBV15 and TRBJ1-5; D not certain. This CDR3 has 16 residues. CDR1 and CDR2 from the germline V gene are LNHNV and YYDKDF (reference sequence). Trimming cost V 4 bases and J 0 bases, with 13 bases left between them. The CDR3 reads CATSTMNQDSNQPQHF. The CDR3 DNA reads as TGTGCCACCAGCACCATGAACCAGGATAGCAATCAGCCCCAGCATTTT.

The J gene is TRBJ2-1, the V gene TRBV4-1; TRBD2 agrees at 8 bases. The V segment lost 0 bases and the J segment 0 bases; nucleotides outside the gene matches: 10. The CDR3 contains 19 residues. CDR1 is MGHRA and CDR2 is YSYEKL in the germline V gene. The CDR3 loop reads CASSQETSDPISSYNEQFF. CDR3 nucleotide sequence: TGCGCCAGCAGCCAAGAGACTAGCGACCCGATTAGCTCCTACAATGAGCAGTTCTTC.

The genes are TRBV30 and TRBJ1-3, with D uncertain. The V gene lost 2 bases and the J gene lost 1 base, with 3 bases spanning the gap. Germline V lookup: CDR1 GTSNPN, CDR2 SVGIG (reference sequence). The CDR3 covers 12 residues. CDR3 nucleotide sequence: TGTGCCTGGAGTCCATCTGGAAACACCATATATTTT. Translated: CAWSPSGNTIYF.

The genes are TRBV19 and TRBJ2-1; TRBD2 aligns across 14 bases. From germline, CDR1 is LNHDA and CDR2 SQIVND (reference sequence). The CDR3 extends over 17 amino acids. V was clipped by 4 bases and J by 8 bases; unmatched bases: 10. CDR3 coding DNA: TGTGCCAGTAGTAAGGGACTAGCGGGAGCCCCCGGGGATGAGCAGTTCTTC. As protein: CASSKGLAGAPGDEQFF.

This chain joins TRBV7-8 and TRBJ2-2; TRBD2 is a possible D gene (6 bases). CDR1 and CDR2 from the germline V gene are SGHVS and FQNEAQ. The CDR3 covers 16 residues. The V end lost 0 bases, the J end lost 5 bases, and 13 bases lay between the germline ends. The CDR3 protein is CASSLALGTVTGELFF. CDR3 sequence (DNA): TGTGCCAGCAGCTTAGCCCTAGGGACTGTGACCGGGGAGCTGTTTTTT.

The chain is built from TRBV4-2 and TRBJ2-1, with 12 bases that match TRBD2. The J segment lost 5 bases and the V segment lost 0 bases, leaving 20 bases of the junction unmatched. The V gene's germline CDR1 is LGHNA and CDR2 YNFKEQ. CDR3 length: 22 residues. This chain's CDR3 is CASSQEIQGTASGRAGDNEQFF. In DNA form, the CDR3 reads TGTGCCAGCAGCCAAGAAATACAGGGCACGGCTAGCGGGAGGGCTGGGGACAATGAGCAGTTCTTC.

The chain uses TRBV27 and TRBJ2-3; 7 nucleotides agree with TRBD2. Trimming at V came to 3 bases and at J to 1 base, leaving 4 bases not matched to a gene. The CDR3 contains 15 residues. Germline V gene lookup returns CDR1 MNHEY and CDR2 SMNVEV (reference sequence). The CDR3 here is CASSLERGRTDTQYF. The CDR3 DNA is TGTGCCAGCAGTTTGGAGCGGGGACGCACAGATACGCAGTATTTT.

V is TRBV15 and J is TRBJ2-1; TRBD2 matches at 11 bases. The CDR3 contains 21 residues. The V segment lost 1 base and the J segment 5 bases; nucleotides outside the gene matches: 19. The germline V gene has CDR1 LNHNV and CDR2 YYDKDF (reference sequence). Here the CDR3 DNA reads TGTGCCACCAGCAGAGCCCATATTACCGGGACTAGCGGACGAGGGGACAATGAGCAGTTCTTC. Residues: CATSRAHITGTSGRGDNEQFF.

The chain combines TRBV4-3 with TRBJ1-5; D remains unclear. There are 20 residues in the CDR3. The germline V gene encodes CDR1 LGHNA and CDR2 YSLEER. V was cut by 0 bases and J by 1 base, with 22 bases left in between. CDR3 in DNA: TGCGCCAGCAGCCAAGATCTTAGCTCCAAGATTGGCTGGAGCAATCAGCCCCAGCATTTT. It yields the protein CASSQDLSSKIGWSNQPQHF.

V and J are TRBV27 and TRBJ2-3; TRBD2 is a possible D gene (6 bases). Germline V gene lookup returns CDR1 MNHEY and CDR2 SMNVEV (reference sequence). V was cut by 7 bases and J by 4 bases, with 15 bases left in between. The CDR3 totals 14 residues. The CDR3 is CASTSPPGADTQYF. The CDR3 DNA sequence: TGTGCCAGCACCTCACCACCGGGGGCAGATACGCAGTATTTT.

This clone was seen a single time. The chain joins TRBV15 to TRBJ2-1, with 9 bases aligning to TRBD2. The length of the CDR3 is 15 residues. V lost 5 bases and J lost 2; bases outside the gene matches: 4. Germline values: CDR1 LNHNV, CDR2 YYDKDF (reference sequence). The CDR3 is CATSRLAAAYNEQFF. The CDR3, as DNA: TGTGCCACCAGCCGACTAGCGGCTGCCTACAATGAGCAGTTCTTC. Based on the CDR3 plus reference TRBV15 and TRBJ2-1, the full variable domain is DAMVIQNPRYQVTQFGKPVTLSCSQTLNHNVMYWYQQKSSQAPKLLFHYYDKDFNNEADTPDNFQSRRPNTSFCFLDIRSPGLGDTAMYLCATSRLAAAYNEQFFGPGTRLTVL.

The chain combines TRBV15 with TRBJ2-7; D is perhaps TRBD2 (6 bases). CDR3 length: 16 amino acids. Germline V lookup: CDR1 LNHNV, CDR2 YYDKDF (reference sequence). Trimming shortened V by 0 bases and J by 2 bases, and 14 bases separated the two germline ends. The CDR3 reads CATSRDTETSPYEQYF. CDR3 nucleotides: TGTGCCACCAGCAGAGATACCGAGACTAGTCCCTACGAGCAGTACTTC.

V and J are TRBV27 and TRBJ1-1; D is perhaps TRBD1 (6 bases). Trimming stripped 10 bases from V and 6 bases from J, with 18 bases between. Germline V lookup: CDR1 MNHEY, CDR2 SMNVEV (reference sequence). The CDR3 contains 13 residues. CDR3: CATLQGPGAEAFF. The CDR3 DNA reads TGTGCCACCTTACAGGGTCCAGGCGCTGAAGCTTTCTTT.

This chain connects TRBV7-8 to TRBJ2-4; 11 nucleotides align to TRBD1. Germline CDR1 reads SGHVS; CDR2 reads FQNEAQ. The CDR3 runs to 15 residues. Trimming at V came to 5 bases and at J to 6 bases, leaving 6 bases not matched to a gene. The DNA for the CDR3 is TGTGCCAGCAGCCCAGGGGGACAGGGGGGAAACATTCAGTACTTC. Translating it yields CASSPGGQGGNIQYF.

This chain joins TRBV28 and TRBJ2-2; 9 bases are shared with TRBD1. The CDR3 length is 16 residues. Trimming cost V 6 bases and J 4 bases; bases outside gene matches: 9. Germline V gene lookup returns CDR1 MDHEN and CDR2 SYDVKM. The CDR3 here is CASSPPGQGGTGELFF. The CDR3 region has the DNA TGTGCCAGCAGCCCCCCGGGACAGGGAGGCACCGGGGAGCTGTTTTTT.

The chain recombines TRBV27 with TRBJ1-1, with TRBD1 matching 8 bases. Trimming removed 5 bases from V and 5 bases from J; junction bases left unmatched: 7. Germline values: CDR1 MNHEY, CDR2 SMNVEV (reference sequence). This CDR3 has 14 residues. DNA for the CDR3: TGTGCCAGCAGTCTCAGGGGGCGAGAAACTGAAGCTTTCTTT. Residues: CASSLRGRETEAFF.

The V and J genes are TRBV27 and TRBJ1-2; no definite D call. The CDR3 has 13 residues. Trimming cost V 3 bases and J 9 bases, with 14 bases left between them. CDR1 and CDR2 from the germline V gene are MNHEY and SMNVEV (reference sequence). This CDR3 reads CASSFNPRCSYTF. The CDR3 coding sequence is TGTGCCAGCAGTTTTAACCCCCGGTGTAGCTACACCTTC.